The 2 T cell receptor beta chains presented below share a single source sample, sequenced in a study of human T cells and chemical hapten exposure. Time point described: pre-sensitization, week 0. Treatment specified: therapeutic diphenylcyclopropenone sensitization with weekly scalp DPC. One entry per CDR3 protein results from TCRdb running MiXCR on the RACE reads. Among around 380,000 distinct CDR3 sequences listed, over 5% were seen once. The sample in question was whole blood, obtained in connection with sensitization to the hapten diphenylcyclopropenone (DPC). All receptors come from a woman in her late teens or twenties with alopecia areata. Some clones in this sample may be carry-over from other donors' samples.

Ten or more counts support this clonotype. V gene TRBV4-2 combines with J gene TRBJ1-2, with D perhaps TRBD1 (6 bases). With 0 bases removed from V and 0 bases from J, the gap between germline ends came to 8 bases. This CDR3 spans 15 amino acids. CDR1 is LGHNA and CDR2 is YNFKEQ in the germline V gene. Written as DNA, the CDR3 is TGTGCCAGCAGCCAAGAGGACAGCCCTAACTATGGCTACACCTTC. This gives the protein CASSQEDSPNYGYTF.

The sample holds many counts of this clonotype. The genes are TRBV14 and TRBJ1-1; D unresolved. Per the germline V gene, CDR1 is SGHDN and CDR2 is FVKESK. V lost 1 base to trimming and J lost 10 bases, with 13 bases between them. There are 13 residues in the CDR3. The CDR3 loop is CASSQGEGLRAFF. CDR3 in DNA: TGTGCCAGCAGCCAAGGAGAAGGGTTACGAGCTTTCTTT. The full variable domain, with the rest looked up from reference TRBV14 and TRBJ1-1, is EAGVTQFPSHSVIEKGQTVTLRCDPISGHDNLYWYRRVMGKEIKFLLHFVKESKQDESGMPNNRFLAERTGGTYSTLKVQPAELEDSGVYFCASSQGEGLRAFFGQGTRLTVV.